This T cell receptor beta chain comes out of a study of blood T cell repertoires in COVID-19. Libraries were prepared by immunoSEQ multiplex PCR; TCRdb keeps only in-frame clonotypes and omits some of them. The profile shows fewer than 350,000 clones, 75% to 90% of them singletons. Exposed participants encountered a COVID-19 case during the 2 weeks preceding study entry. This CDR3 is built from 14 residues. Trimming took off 3 bases at V and 5 bases at J, with 10 bases between the two ends. The V gene's germline CDR1 is LNHDA and CDR2 SQIVND (reference sequence). The chain uses TRBV19 and TRBJ1-4; D gene uncertain. This receptor was identified in a woman younger than 45 who had been exposed to COVID-19. Sequencing was performed on PBMCs or T cells enriched from blood (not recorded which). The CDR3 sequence is CASSILTLNEKLFF. CDR3 coding DNA: TGTGCCAGTAGTATCCTGACACTGAATGAAAAACTGTTTTTT. The full variable domain, in which reference TRBV19 and TRBJ1-4 provide the parts outside the CDR3, is DGGITQSPKYLFRKEGQNVTLSCEQNLNHDAMYWYRQDPGQGLRLIYYSQIVNDFQKGDIAEGYSVSREKKESFPLTVTSAQKNPTAFYLCASSILTLNEKLFFGSGTQLSVL.